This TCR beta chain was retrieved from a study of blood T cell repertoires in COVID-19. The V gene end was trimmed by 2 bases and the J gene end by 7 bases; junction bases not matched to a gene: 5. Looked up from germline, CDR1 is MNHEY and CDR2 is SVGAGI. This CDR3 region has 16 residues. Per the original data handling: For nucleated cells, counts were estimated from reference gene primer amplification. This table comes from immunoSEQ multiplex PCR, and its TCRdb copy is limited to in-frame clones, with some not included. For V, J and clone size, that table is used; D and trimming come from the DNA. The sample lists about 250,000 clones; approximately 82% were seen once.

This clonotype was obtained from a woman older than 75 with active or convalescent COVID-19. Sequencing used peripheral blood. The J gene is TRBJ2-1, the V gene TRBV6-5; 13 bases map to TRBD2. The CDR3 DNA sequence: TGTGCCAGCAGTTACGGGGGACTAGCGGGAACTAATGAGCAGTTCTTC. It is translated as CASSYGGLAGTNEQFF.